The entry that follows covers one T cell receptor beta chain sequence. Antigen specificity is unknown. Clones were read by immunoSEQ multiplex PCR, and TCRdb kept only the in-frame ones, dropping some. The sample holds 35,000 to 45,000 clones, around 79% seen once. These data come from a study of a mutant IDH1 vaccine in newly diagnosed glioma. Overall study findings and caveats: Under 95% of patients showed vaccine-induced immune responses across multiple MHC alleles.

The germline V gene has CDR1 SGHVS and CDR2 FQNEAQ. J lost 2 bases, V lost 5 bases, and 5 bases had no gene match. The length of the CDR3 is 15 residues. Time point reported: week 23, last vaccination. Mutant IDH1 20-mer peptide, at 300 ug, made up each vaccine dose, with topical imiquimod. This chain joins TRBV7-8 and TRBJ2-3, with 9 bases lining up with TRBD1. The clonotype originates from a woman between 40 and 55 years old with glioma. Some clones in this sample may be carry-over from other donors' samples. Here the sequenced sample was PBMCs, taken from a glioma patient whose treatment included an IDH1 peptide vaccine. CDR3 bases: TGTGCCAGCAGCCGGGACAGGGCGCCCACAGATACGCAGTATTTT. Amino acids: CASSRDRAPTDTQYF.